This passage covers 32 T cell receptor beta chains from one sample sequenced in a study of tumor-infiltrating lymphocytes in primary liver carcinoma. TCR beta cDNA was prepared out of approximately 500 ng total RNA by means of a constant-region primer. Three-round nested multiplex PCR performed with slightly modified ARM-PCR produced the TCR beta libraries. Each of the first two PCR rounds ran roughly 9 cycles with TRBV1-TRBV30 forward and C-beta reverse primers. TCRdb ran MiXCR on the multiplex PCR reads and lists one entry per CDR3 protein. This sample carries approximately 330,000 distinct CDR3 sequences, around 60% of them seen once, and the ten largest clones take 5.5% to 7%. Both blood RNA, taken from unsorted whole blood, and germline DNA were extracted. The sequencing input was peripheral blood. Source of these receptors: a man aged 35 to 55 with primary liver carcinoma and hepatitis B virus infection.

Worth noting for this clonotype: This may stem from a read error, because a much larger clone lies one nucleotide away. The V gene is TRBV7-9, the J gene TRBJ2-3; D not certain. Germline-derived CDR1 and CDR2 are SEHNR and FQNEAQ (reference sequence). V lost 5 bases to trimming and J lost 2 bases, with 14 bases between them. This CDR3 contains 15 residues. This CDR3 reads CASSPSRSHTDTQYF. The CDR3 nucleotides are TGTGCCAGCAGCCCGTCTCGGAGCCACACAGATACGCAGTATTTT.

Concerning this clonotype itself: Sequence at one end of the junction differs from germline and may be a read error. The CDR3 spells CTSSLSTLEQFF. CDR3 DNA sequence: TGTACCAGCAGCTTATCGACTCTTGAGCAGTTCTTC. V gene TRBV11-1 combines with J gene TRBJ2-1, with unresolved D. Germline V lookup: CDR1 SGHAT, CDR2 FQDESV (reference sequence). The length of the CDR3 is 12 residues.

Concerning this clonotype itself: Germline and junction disagree at one end, which may indicate a read error. The chain couples TRBV4-1 to TRBJ2-1; 10 nucleotides match TRBD2. The CDR3 is 15 amino acids. Germline CDR1 MGHRA, CDR2 YSYEKL. The CDR3 loop reads CASSRGLADYNEQFF. The CDR3 bases are TGCGCCAGCAGCCGAGGACTAGCGGATTACAATGAACAGTTCTTC.

Regarding this clonotype: Likely a read error: the CDR3 ends without its conserved phenylalanine or tryptophan. The chain couples TRBV5-1 to TRBJ2-3; 10 bases are a match to TRBD1. V gave up 5 bases and J gave up 2 bases; unmatched junction bases: 11. Germline CDR1 reads SGHRS; CDR2 reads YFSETQ. The CDR3 length is 17 residues. CDR3 sequence reads: CASRINPGQGNTDTQYC. CDR3 nucleotide sequence: TGCGCCAGCAGGATAAACCCGGGACAGGGGAACACAGATACGCAGTATTGT.

Of note for this clonotype: The CDR3 carries no conserved terminal phenylalanine or tryptophan, so it likely arises from a read error. The DNA is left out, because the CDR3 cannot be placed on it with certainty; the CDR3 is given as TCRdb lists it. The rearrangement joins TRBV29-1 to TRBJ1-1; the table's TRBD1 call for D was not verified on the DNA. The CDR3 has 11 amino acids, counting both end residues. From germline, CDR1 is SQVTM and CDR2 ANQGSEA. The CDR3 sequence is CIGTGDTETFI.

Comment on this clonotype: Mismatch with germline at one junction end may stem from a read error. The CDR3, as DNA: TGTGCCTGCAGCTCGATAGGTCAGGGCGCTGAAGCTTTCTTT. Translation gives CACSSIGQGAEAFF. The chain couples TRBV11-1 to TRBJ1-1; the D gene is possibly TRBD1 (5 bases). Germline V gene data show CDR1 as SGHAT and CDR2 as FQDESV (reference sequence). The CDR3 has 14 residues.

This clonotype was observed many times. This chain links TRBV6-5 with TRBJ2-1; TRBD2 might be the D (6 bases). The CDR3 has 12 amino acids. Per the germline V gene, CDR1 is MNHEY and CDR2 is SVGAGI. The V end was cut by 6 bases, the J end by 8 bases, with 11 bases between. The CDR3 here is CASRASVYEQFF. The CDR3, as DNA: TGTGCCAGCAGGGCTAGCGTTTATGAGCAGTTCTTC.

V and J are TRBV7-8 and TRBJ2-1; D tentatively fits TRBD1 or TRBD2 (5 bases each). Germline V gene data show CDR1 as SGHVS and CDR2 as FQNEAQ. This CDR3 spans 14 amino acids. The germline V and J ends were trimmed by 1 base and 9 bases, with 13 bases remaining between them. The CDR3 nucleotides are TGTGCCAGCAGCTTAGAGAGGGGTTTTGGTGAGCAGTTCTTC. This gives the protein CASSLERGFGEQFF.

This chain uses TRBV25-1 with TRBJ1-1; the D is unclear. Germline V gene lookup returns CDR1 MGHDK and CDR2 SYGVNS. The CDR3 totals 14 residues. Trimming cost V 2 bases and J 6 bases, with 13 bases left between them. CDR3 DNA: TGTGCCAGCAGTGAAGCGAGGGTTGGGGCTGAAGCTTTCTTT. Protein sequence: CASSEARVGAEAFF.

The chain has TRBV29-1 and TRBJ2-1, with 14 bases that match TRBD2. Germline V lookup: CDR1 SQVTM, CDR2 ANQGSEA. With 6 bases clipped from V and 3 bases from J, the junction kept 10 bases outside the gene matches. The length of the CDR3 is 17 residues. CDR3 DNA: TGCAGCGTCGGAAGACTAGCGGGAGGGGCTGGCTACAATGAGCAGTTCTTC. Translated: CSVGRLAGGAGYNEQFF.

This clonotype was seen many times. The chain employs TRBV11-2 and TRBJ2-3, with a possible D match to TRBD2 (6 bases). The CDR3 totals 13 residues. V was clipped by 5 bases and J by 2 bases, with 8 bases between them. From germline, CDR1 is SGHAT and CDR2 FQNNGV. CDR3 in DNA: TGTGCCAGCAGCCGGGGGACCACAGATACGCAGTATTTT. Translation gives CASSRGTTDTQYF.

As for this clonotype: Since a much larger clone is just one base distant, this may be a read error. The genes are TRBV6-2 or TRBV6-3 and TRBJ2-1; 8 positions match TRBD2. Germline V gene lookup returns CDR1 MNHEY and CDR2 SVGEGT. This CDR3 contains 14 residues. V shed 2 bases, J shed 14 bases, and the junction held 11 bases outside the gene matches. CDR3 bases: TGTGCCAGCAGTTACGGAGGCGGGGGGCGCGTGGAGTTCTTC. This codes for CASSYGGGGRVEFF.

The chain couples TRBV7-9 to TRBJ2-7, with 7 positions matching TRBD1. The CDR3 is 14 amino acids. Looked up from germline, CDR1 is SEHNR and CDR2 is FQNEAQ (reference sequence). V trimming: 4 bases; J trimming: 3 bases; junction bases outside the gene matches: 6. The CDR3 spells CASSSGQNFYEQYF. The CDR3 DNA reads as TGTGCCAGCAGCTCGGGACAGAACTTCTACGAGCAGTACTTC.

This chain links TRBV19 with TRBJ1-2; 12 nucleotides agree with TRBD1. V lost 7 bases, J lost 2 bases, and 5 bases stayed unmatched. The CDR3 length is 15 residues. Germline assignment: CDR1 LNHDA and CDR2 SQIVND (reference sequence). Here the CDR3 DNA reads TGTGCCAGTACCCCCGGGACAGGGGGCAACTATGGCTACACCTTC. Translation gives CASTPGTGGNYGYTF.

Details on this clonotype: With a much larger clone just one base away, this may be a read error. The chain has TRBV12-3 or TRBV12-4 and TRBJ2-7, with D perhaps TRBD2 (5 bases). Trimming removed 3 bases from V and 2 bases from J, with 11 bases in between. This CDR3 is built from 14 residues. The CDR3, as DNA: TGTGCCAGCAGTTTGGACTCAGGCACCTACGAGCAGTACTTC. Protein: CASSLDSGTYEQYF.

The chain couples TRBV4-2 to TRBJ2-7, with 11 bases aligning to TRBD2. V gave up 2 bases and J gave up 4 bases; unmatched junction bases: 4. The CDR3 extends over 15 amino acids. CDR1 and CDR2 from the germline V gene are LGHNA and YNFKEQ. CDR3 protein: CASSQTSGSVYEQYF. CDR3 DNA: TGTGCCAGCAGCCAAACTAGCGGGAGCGTATACGAGCAGTACTTC.

This clonotype was detected a few times. A much larger clone sits a single nucleotide away, making a read error possible. The chain has TRBV29-1 and TRBJ2-1; perhaps TRBD2 as D (5 bases). Germline V lookup: CDR1 SQVTM, CDR2 ANQGSEA. The CDR3 runs 16 residues. The CDR3 sequence is CSVTLWASRTYNEQLF. In DNA form, the CDR3 reads TGCAGCGTTACCCTATGGGCTAGCAGAACCTACAATGAGCAGCTCTTC.

Comment on this clonotype: A read error may be the cause here, since a much bigger clone is one base away. The genes are TRBV12-3 or TRBV12-4 and TRBJ1-5; D not certain. There are 17 residues in the CDR3. V was pared by 0 bases and J by 5 bases, with 17 bases between. As DNA, the CDR3 is TGTGCCAGCAGTTTAGCGACTAGGGCCGACCTCTATCAGCCCCAGCATTTT. Its protein product is CASSLATRADLYQPQHF.

The sample holds many counts of this clonotype. The V and J genes are TRBV6-5 and TRBJ1-1, with 8 bases that match TRBD1. V dropped 6 bases and J dropped 0; count of bases not matched to a gene: 9. This CDR3 is 16 amino acids long. CDR1 and CDR2 (germline): MNHEY, SVGAGI. The CDR3, as DNA: TGTGCCAGCAGCCCAACGGGACAGGCATTGAACACTGAAGCTTTCTTT. Residues: CASSPTGQALNTEAFF.

A remark on this clonotype: One end of the junction is discordant with germline, which a read error may explain. The chain carries TRBV4-3 and TRBJ2-4; D might be TRBD2 (6 bases). Germline lookup yields CDR1 LGHNA and CDR2 YSLEER. The CDR3 has 15 residues. This CDR3 reads CASSRDRAGWNIQYF. As DNA, the CDR3 is TGCGCCAGCAGCCGAGATCGCGCGGGATGGAACATTCAATACTTC.

V is TRBV4-2 and J is TRBJ2-2; D unclear. The germline V gene encodes CDR1 LGHNA and CDR2 YNFKEQ. CDR3 length equals 12 residues. The ends were cut back, 0 bases at V and 8 bases at J, with 4 bases in the middle. CDR3 nucleotide sequence: TGTGCCAGCAGCCAAGAGGGGGGGGAGCTGTTTTTT. Translated: CASSQEGGELFF.

For this clonotype: Germline and junction disagree at one end, which may indicate a read error. This chain links TRBV6-2 or TRBV6-3 with TRBJ2-1, with 14 bases identical to TRBD2. Germline V gene data show CDR1 as MNHEY and CDR2 as SVGEGT. The CDR3 is 17 residues long. The CDR3 here is CDSSTIRTSGRSDEQFF. The DNA for the CDR3 is TGTGACAGCAGTACAATCAGGACTAGCGGGAGGAGTGATGAGCAGTTCTTC.

Concerning this clonotype: A read error may explain this, as a much larger clone is one base away. The V call is TRBV6-5, the J call TRBJ2-1; 8 nucleotides align to TRBD1. Per the germline V gene, CDR1 is MNHEY and CDR2 is SVGAGI. The CDR3 totals 16 residues. The CDR3 DNA is TGTGCCAGCAATTACTCTACTGGACAGGGCTACAATGAGCAGTTCTTC. It encodes CASNYSTGQGYNEQFF.

A note on this clonotype: At one of its ends the junction is not consistent with the germline gene, which may arise from a read error. V gene TRBV13 combines with J gene TRBJ2-1; 9 nucleotides align to TRBD2. In germline, CDR1 is PRHDT, CDR2 FYEKMQ (reference sequence). This CDR3 spans 15 amino acids. CDR3 protein: CASSQSGTSYSEQFF. As DNA, the CDR3 is TGTGCCAGCAGCCAATCCGGGACTAGCTACAGTGAGCAGTTCTTC.

As regards this clonotype: The junction departs from the called germline gene at one end, perhaps through a read error. The rearrangement joins TRBV11-1 to TRBJ1-4; D ambiguous. Germline CDR1 reads SGHAT; CDR2 reads FQDESV (reference sequence). The CDR3 is 13 amino acids. The CDR3 reads CASSYGRNEKVLF. CDR3 bases: TGTGCCAGCAGTTACGGGCGTAATGAAAAAGTGTTGTTT.

This rearrangement joins TRBV7-8 to TRBJ1-1; a possible D gene is TRBD1 (5 bases). The length of the CDR3 is 13 residues. V gave up 6 bases and J gave up 4 bases, with 12 bases separating them. Germline loops: CDR1 SGHVS, CDR2 FQNEAQ. CDR3: CASRRRGITEAFF. The CDR3 nucleotides are TGTGCCAGCAGGAGAAGGGGTATCACTGAAGCTTTCTTT.

Concerning this clonotype: One end of the junction is discordant with germline, which a read error may explain. The V and J genes are TRBV5-5 and TRBJ2-7; D unresolved. This CDR3 comprises 15 residues. Germline lookup yields CDR1 SGHKS and CDR2 YYEKEE (reference sequence). The CDR3 nucleotides are TGTGCCAGCAGCTTGGGTATCTACGGGTTTGACGAGCAGCACTTC. Protein sequence: CASSLGIYGFDEQHF.

The rearrangement links TRBV11-2 to TRBJ2-7; D might be TRBD2 (6 bases). The germline CDR1 and CDR2 sequences are SGHAT and FQNNGV. The CDR3 runs 15 residues. Trimming removed 2 bases from V and 10 bases from J, with 21 bases in between. Here the CDR3 DNA reads TGTGCCAGCAGCTTAACCCCCCGGACGGGGGACCACCAGTACTTC. Translation: CASSLTPRTGDHQYF.

The chain links TRBV20-1 to TRBJ1-4; TRBD1 is a possible D gene (5 bases). The germline V and J ends were trimmed by 6 bases and 8 bases, with 16 bases remaining between them. This CDR3 region has 13 residues. Germline V CDR1 and CDR2: DFQATT, SNEGSKA (reference sequence). The CDR3 nucleotides read TGCAGTGCACCTCAGGGAGCTGGCGAAAAACTGTTTTTT. As protein: CSAPQGAGEKLFF.

This clonotype was observed at least ten times. The V call is TRBV11-2, the J call TRBJ2-3; 10 nucleotides line up with TRBD1. CDR1 is SGHAT, CDR2 FQNNGV, per germline. The ends lost 5 bases at V and 2 bases at J; junction bases unmatched: 4. The CDR3 sequence is 15 residues long. The CDR3 DNA reads as TGTGCCAGCAGCCGGGACAGGGGACTCACAGATACGCAGTATTTT. Amino acid sequence: CASSRDRGLTDTQYF.

This clonotype was observed a single time. A much larger clone lies one base from this, so it may be a read error. The chain links TRBV12-3 or TRBV12-4 to TRBJ2-1, with 13 bases identical to TRBD2. J gave up 10 bases and V 5 bases, and 8 bases lay outside the gene matches. This CDR3 has 15 residues. The CDR3 spells CASSHQGLAGWEQFF. The CDR3 bases are TGTGCCAGCAGTCACCAGGGACTAGCGGGATGGGAGCAGTTCTTC.

Comment on this clonotype: The junction does not match germline at one end; this may be a read error. This rearrangement joins TRBV11-2 to TRBJ1-2; no reliable D call. Per the germline V gene, CDR1 is SGHAT and CDR2 is FQNNGV. This CDR3 has 16 residues. The CDR3 loop is CVSSSPDELTNYGYTF. CDR3 coding DNA: TGTGTCAGCAGTTCCCCGGACGAGCTCACTAACTATGGCTACACCTTC. Full variable domain (outside the CDR3, taken from reference TRBV11-2 and TRBJ1-2): EAGVAQSPRYKIIEKRQSVAFWCNPISGHATLYWYQQILGQGPKLLIQFQNNGVVDDSQLPKDRFSAERLKGVDSTLKIQPAKLEDSAVYLCVSSSPDELTNYGYTFGSGTRLTVV.